This T cell receptor (beta chain) was identified in a study of shared clonotypes between healthy human individuals. The wider study: The plates for each donor numbered three CD4 naive, three CD4 memory, two CD8 naive and one CD8 memory. Study-level points and caveats: The researchers took only blood, and tissue repertoires probably look different. Among non-shared clonotypes, generation probabilities were lower than among those shared by all four donors.

TCRdb's table, derived via immunoSEQ multiplex PCR, lists solely in-frame clones and lacks some. The table includes around 2.1 million clones, 85% to 95% detected once. The naive CD8 population came from CD45RO-negative cells selected for CCR7, without terminally differentiated effector memory CD45RA+ cells. The junction had 8 bases not matched to a gene; V was cut back by 0 bases and J by 5 bases. The CDR3 loop spans 16 amino acids. Per germline, CDR1 MGHRA and CDR2 YSYEKL. With respect to this clone: Its antigen is unidentified.

This chain links TRBV4-1 with TRBJ2-5, with 8 bases matching TRBD1. The receptor comes from a man aged 18 to 29 in good health. Some clones in this sample may be carry-over from other donors' samples. Specimen: naive CD8+ T cells from PBMCs. This chain's CDR3 is CASSQDIGQGDETQYF. The CDR3 bases are TGCGCCAGCAGCCAAGATATAGGACAGGGTGACGAGACCCAGTACTTC.